One sample yielded the 18 T cell receptor beta chains listed below, sequenced in a study of blood T cell repertoires in COVID-19. TCRdb's copy holds only in-frame clones and misses some; the assay was immunoSEQ multiplex PCR. The sample shows about 270,000 clones, about 84% of them seen only once. The sequenced material came from peripheral blood. Source of these receptors: a woman of 80 years or more with COVID-19, enrolled during active disease.

This clone was detected only a few times. The V and J genes are TRBV6-5 and TRBJ1-1; D is undetermined. Trimming took off 2 bases at V and 1 base at J, with 5 bases between the two ends. Germline V gives CDR1 MNHEY, CDR2 SVGAGI. The CDR3 length is 13 residues. This chain's CDR3 is CASSYPGNTEAFF. CDR3 coding DNA: TGTGCCAGCAGTTACCCGGGGAACACTGAAGCTTTCTTT.

The chain carries TRBV18 and TRBJ1-2, with 8 bases that match TRBD1. The CDR3 spans 18 residues. Looked up from germline, CDR1 is KGHSH and CDR2 is LQKENI. The V segment lost 2 bases and the J segment 5 bases; nucleotides outside the gene matches: 16. The CDR3 here is CASSPYSETGASKYGYTF. CDR3 coding DNA: TGTGCCAGCTCACCATATTCCGAGACAGGGGCCTCCAAGTATGGCTACACCTTC.

Points on this clone: The sample contains more than one DNA sequence encoding this CDR3. The rearrangement links TRBV24-1 to TRBJ1-1; the D gene is possibly TRBD1 (5 bases). CDR3 length equals 13 residues. V dropped 8 bases and J dropped 2 bases, with 11 bases sitting between them. Germline CDR1 KGHDR, CDR2 SFDVKD. CDR3 DNA: TGTGCCACCAAGGGGCAGGGTAACACTGAAGCTTTCTTT. It codes for CATKGQGNTEAFF.

The chain is built from TRBV10-3 and TRBJ1-1, with a weak D call TRBD1 (6 bases). V shed 2 bases and J shed 5 bases, with 9 bases lying between them. Per the germline V gene, CDR1 is ENHRY and CDR2 is SYGVKD. The length of the CDR3 is 13 residues. The CDR3 bases are TGTGCCATCAGTGAGGACAGGTCTACTGAAGCTTTCTTT. Its translation is CAISEDRSTEAFF.

The chain couples TRBV6-5 to TRBJ1-1, with a possible D match to TRBD1 (5 bases). The CDR3 sequence is 14 residues long. Germline V gene sequence: CDR1 MNHEY, CDR2 SVGAGI. Trimming took off 6 bases at V and 3 bases at J, with 14 bases between the two ends. The CDR3 bases are TGTGCCAGCAGCCCCGGCGGGGGAGACACTGAAGCTTTCTTT. Residues: CASSPGGGDTEAFF.

This clone is a singleton in its sample. The rearrangement links TRBV7-2 to TRBJ2-3; 8 bases are a match to TRBD2. Germline CDR1 is SGHTA and CDR2 is FQGNSA. The V segment lost 4 bases and the J segment 6 bases; nucleotides outside the gene matches: 6. There are 14 residues in the CDR3. The CDR3 protein is CASSSGLAPDTQYF. Here the CDR3 DNA reads TGTGCCAGCAGCTCTGGACTAGCACCCGATACGCAGTATTTT.

This chain uses TRBV7-2 with TRBJ1-1; 7 bases map to TRBD1. CDR1 is SGHTA and CDR2 is FQGNSA in the germline V gene. This CDR3 is 15 amino acids long. V was pared by 2 bases and J by 7 bases, with 10 bases of the junction left unmatched. In DNA, the CDR3 is TGTGCCAGCAGCTTACAGACAGGGACCAGCAGTGAAGCTTTCTTT. This encodes CASSLQTGTSSEAFF.

This clone was detected once. The sample contains more than one DNA sequence encoding this CDR3. V gene TRBV10-3 combines with J gene TRBJ1-2; 7 bases fit TRBD1. The CDR3 runs to 12 residues. With 5 bases clipped from V and 4 bases from J, the junction kept 1 base outside the gene matches. Germline lookup yields CDR1 ENHRY and CDR2 SYGVKD. The CDR3 here is CAISRDSYGYTF. The CDR3, as DNA: TGTGCCATCAGTCGGGACAGCTATGGCTACACCTTC.

The V gene is TRBV19, the J gene TRBJ1-4; the D gene is possibly TRBD1 (6 bases). Germline V CDR1 and CDR2: LNHDA, SQIVND (reference sequence). The CDR3 runs to 14 residues. V was trimmed by 5 bases and J by 8 bases, leaving 15 bases between them. CDR3 nucleotide sequence: TGTGCCAGTAGTGAGGGGGGGCTAGGGGAAAAACTGTTTTTT. This gives the protein CASSEGGLGEKLFF.

The chain employs TRBV29-1 and TRBJ1-1, with D perhaps matching TRBD1 (5 bases). The CDR3 is 11 residues long. CDR1 is SQVTM and CDR2 is ANQGSEA in the germline V gene. V lost 7 bases and J lost 1, with 7 bases in between. In nucleotides, the CDR3 is TGCAGCGCCAGGGCGAACACTGAAGCTTTCTTT. The encoded protein is CSARANTEAFF.

The rearrangement joins TRBV6-2 or TRBV6-3 to TRBJ1-1, with TRBD1 matching 7 bases. V lost 5 bases and J lost 3; bases outside the gene matches: 3. Germline-derived CDR1 and CDR2 are MNHEY and SVGEGT. The CDR3 totals 13 residues. In DNA form, the CDR3 reads TGTGCCAGCAGTATTACAGGGGACACTGAAGCTTTCTTT. Translation: CASSITGDTEAFF.

The chain is built from TRBV5-1 and TRBJ2-7; 8 bases agree with TRBD2. This CDR3 spans 17 amino acids. V was clipped by 4 bases and J by 4 bases; unmatched bases: 16. Germline loops: CDR1 SGHRS, CDR2 YFSETQ. The CDR3 coding sequence is TGCGCCAGCAGCCCAAACCGGGGCGGGGGGACCGGGTACGAGCAGTACTTC. Its translation: CASSPNRGGGTGYEQYF. The whole variable domain, filled in from reference TRBV5-1 and TRBJ2-7, reads KAGVTQTPRYLIKTRGQQVTLSCSPISGHRSVSWYQQTPGQGLQFLFEYFSETQRNKGNFPGRFSGRQFSNSRSEMNVSTLELGDSALYLCASSPNRGGGTGYEQYFGPGTRLTVT.

This sequence joins TRBV19 and TRBJ1-6; D is possibly TRBD1 (6 bases). CDR1 is LNHDA and CDR2 is SQIVND in the germline V gene (reference sequence). There are 15 residues in the CDR3. With 6 bases removed from V and 10 bases from J, the gap between germline ends came to 19 bases. The CDR3 reads CASSLNYRVESPLHF. The DNA of the CDR3 is TGTGCCAGTAGCCTCAACTACAGGGTGGAGTCACCCCTCCACTTT. Variable domain in full (rest from reference TRBV19 and TRBJ1-6): DGGITQSPKYLFRKEGQNVTLSCEQNLNHDAMYWYRQDPGQGLRLIYYSQIVNDFQKGDIAEGYSVSREKKESFPLTVTSAQKNPTAFYLCASSLNYRVESPLHFGNGTRLTVT.

The chain has TRBV6-1 and TRBJ2-7, with 7 nucleotides matching TRBD2. V gave up 2 bases and J gave up 4 bases; unmatched junction bases: 11. Germline V lookup: CDR1 MNHNS, CDR2 SASEGT. The CDR3 is 16 amino acids. CDR3 region: CASSESRLAVGYEQYV. The CDR3, as DNA: TGTGCCAGCAGTGAATCTAGGCTAGCGGTGGGTTACGAGCAGTACGTC.

A remark on this clone: One junction end does not reproduce the germline sequence, and a read error may be involved. This chain links TRBV6-6 with TRBJ1-4, with 7 positions matching TRBD1. CDR3 length: 12 amino acids. Germline V lookup: CDR1 MNHNY, CDR2 SVGAGI (reference sequence). The chain's CDR3 is CASSYSGQARLF. In DNA, the CDR3 is TGTGCCAGCAGTTATTCAGGACAGGCGAGACTTTTT.

The chain joins TRBV5-1 to TRBJ2-7; 7 bases agree with TRBD1. This CDR3 comprises 19 residues. The V segment lost 0 bases and the J segment 0 bases; nucleotides outside the gene matches: 15. Germline CDR1 reads SGHRS; CDR2 reads YFSETQ. The CDR3 DNA reads TGCGCCAGCAGCTTGGACAGGGGTAATTGGAGAGGAGGCTCCTACGAGCAGTACTTC. Translated, it gives CASSLDRGNWRGGSYEQYF. Filled out from reference TRBV5-1 and TRBJ2-7, the complete variable domain reads KAGVTQTPRYLIKTRGQQVTLSCSPISGHRSVSWYQQTPGQGLQFLFEYFSETQRNKGNFPGRFSGRQFSNSRSEMNVSTLELGDSALYLCASSLDRGNWRGGSYEQYFGPGTRLTVT.

The chain uses TRBV28 and TRBJ2-2; 8 nucleotides agree with TRBD1. Germline CDR1 MDHEN, CDR2 SYDVKM. The CDR3 has 16 residues. V shed 5 bases and J 4 bases; nucleotides not matched to a gene: 9. The CDR3 sequence is CASSRGQGTTTGELFF. DNA of the CDR3: TGTGCCAGCAGTCGTGGACAGGGTACGACCACCGGGGAGCTGTTTTTT.

The chain uses TRBV3-1 (or the pseudogene TRBV3-2) and TRBJ1-2, with D possibly matching TRBD1 (6 bases). V shed 4 bases and J shed 1 base, with 13 bases lying between them. Germline V gene lookup returns CDR1 LGHDT and CDR2 YNNKEL (reference sequence). CDR3 length equals 15 residues. The CDR3 loop is CASSPYRTVNYGYTF. The CDR3 DNA is TGTGCCAGCAGCCCATACCGGACAGTTAACTATGGCTACACCTTC.